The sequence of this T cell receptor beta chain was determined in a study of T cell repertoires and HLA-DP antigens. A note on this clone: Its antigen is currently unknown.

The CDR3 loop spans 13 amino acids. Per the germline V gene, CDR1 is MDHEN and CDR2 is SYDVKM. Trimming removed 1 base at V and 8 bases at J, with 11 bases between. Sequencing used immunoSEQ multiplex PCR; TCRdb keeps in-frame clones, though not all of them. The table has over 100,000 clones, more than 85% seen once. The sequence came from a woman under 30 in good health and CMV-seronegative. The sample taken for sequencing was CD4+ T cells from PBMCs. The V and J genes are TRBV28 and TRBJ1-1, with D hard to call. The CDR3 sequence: CASSLSRQVEAFF. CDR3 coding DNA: TGTGCCAGCAGTTTATCGAGGCAGGTGGAAGCTTTCTTT.